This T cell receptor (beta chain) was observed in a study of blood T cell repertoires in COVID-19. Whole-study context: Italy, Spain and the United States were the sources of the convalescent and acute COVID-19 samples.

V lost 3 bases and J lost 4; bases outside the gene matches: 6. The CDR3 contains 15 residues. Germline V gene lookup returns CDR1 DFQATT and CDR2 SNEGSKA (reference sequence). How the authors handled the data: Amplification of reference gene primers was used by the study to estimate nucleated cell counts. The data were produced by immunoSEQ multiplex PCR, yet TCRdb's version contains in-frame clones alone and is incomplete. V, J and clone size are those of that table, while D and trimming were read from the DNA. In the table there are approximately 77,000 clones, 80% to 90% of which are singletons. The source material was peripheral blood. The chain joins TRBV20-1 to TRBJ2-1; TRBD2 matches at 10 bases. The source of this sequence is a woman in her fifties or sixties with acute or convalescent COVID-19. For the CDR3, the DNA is TGCAGTGCTAGTGGAAGCGGGGGGGCGTACAATGAGCAGTTCTTC. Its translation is CSASGSGGAYNEQFF.